This record concerns one T cell receptor beta chain sequence. This sample stems from a study of shared clonotypes between healthy human individuals. CDR1 SEHNR and CDR2 FQNEAQ come from the germline V gene (reference sequence). The V gene end was trimmed by 5 bases and the J gene end by 4 bases; junction bases not matched to a gene: 5. The length of the CDR3 is 15 residues. Profiling relied on immunoSEQ multiplex PCR, and the TCRdb table lists in-frame clones only, not all of them. The top ten clones hold over 1.3% of a sample with approximately 940,000 clones, around three quarters of them seen once.

The chain links TRBV7-9 to TRBJ1-4, with 9 bases aligning to TRBD1. This receptor was identified in a man aged 18-30 years in good health. Sequencing was performed on memory CD4+ T cells sorted from blood. Subset in this sample: CD45RA-negative fraction. The CDR3 sequence: CASSQTGGNNEKLFF. The DNA for the CDR3 is TGTGCCAGCAGCCAGACAGGGGGGAATAATGAAAAACTGTTTTTT.